One and the same sample provided the 27 T cell receptor beta chains below, sequenced in a study of blood T cells in healthy people across ages. A sample-barcoded 5' primer and a J-beta primer mix were used in a second PCR of roughly 6 to 11 cycles. In TCRdb, the 5' RACE reads were re-called with MiXCR into one record per CDR3 protein. The sample records 1.2 million to 1.5 million distinct CDR3 sequences, about 43% being singletons. The sequencing sample was made of blood. Every receptor here comes from a woman aged 18-29 years in good health.

This chain joins TRBV20-1 and TRBJ1-6, with D perhaps TRBD1 (6 bases). Per germline, CDR1 DFQATT and CDR2 SNEGSKA (reference sequence). Trimming took 1 base from V and 5 from J, leaving 15 bases between them. This CDR3 spans 16 amino acids. The CDR3 DNA is TGCAGTGCTAGAGGGGATTACAGGGTGCATAATTCACCCCTCCACTTT. It yields the protein CSARGDYRVHNSPLHF.

V is TRBV6-6 and J is TRBJ2-7; D gene uncertain. Deletions cut 1 base from V and 3 bases from J, with 13 bases between. Looked up from germline, CDR1 is MNHNY and CDR2 is SVGAGI (reference sequence). The CDR3 totals 15 residues. For the CDR3, the DNA is TGTGCCAGCAGTTACTTGGCGGCAGTAAGCTACGAGCAGTACTTC. It yields the protein CASSYLAAVSYEQYF.

There are many counts of this clonotype. The chain carries TRBV25-1 and TRBJ1-2; D remains unclear. Germline V gene data show CDR1 as MGHDK and CDR2 as SYGVNS. This CDR3 comprises 13 residues. Trimming took 4 bases from V and 5 from J, leaving 11 bases between them. The DNA for the CDR3 is TGTGCCAGCAGTGCCCAGGACGAGTATGGCTACACCTTC. Its protein product is CASSAQDEYGYTF.

V is TRBV27 and J is TRBJ1-3; tentative D call: TRBD1 (6 bases). Trimming shortened V by 5 bases and J by 0 bases, and 11 bases separated the two germline ends. The CDR3 is 15 amino acids. From germline, CDR1 is MNHEY and CDR2 SMNVEV (reference sequence). This CDR3 is CASSIGGDSGNTIYF. CDR3 bases: TGTGCCAGCAGTATAGGGGGGGACTCTGGAAACACCATATATTTT.

V is TRBV10-3 and J is TRBJ2-7; D not certain. This CDR3 has 13 amino acids. The germline V gene has CDR1 ENHRY and CDR2 SYGVKD. V was pared by 10 bases and J by 0 bases, with 13 bases between. The CDR3 spells CASRLESSYEQYF. Here the CDR3 DNA reads TGTGCCAGTAGATTGGAGAGCTCCTACGAGCAGTACTTC.

This clonotype has more than one count but fewer than ten. This chain uses TRBV7-2 with TRBJ2-5; D is unresolved. V was clipped by 2 bases and J by 2 bases, with 6 bases between them. The length of the CDR3 is 13 residues. Germline V CDR1 and CDR2: SGHTA, FQGNSA. The CDR3 coding sequence is TGTGCCAGCAGCTTAATTCAGCAAGAGACCCAGTACTTC. Protein product: CASSLIQQETQYF.

The chain has TRBV30 and TRBJ2-4; the D is unclear. The J call may be mistaken, given a closer DNA end match to TRBJ2-7. The length of the CDR3 is 13 residues. The V gene's germline CDR1 is GTSNPN and CDR2 SVGIG (reference sequence). CDR3 amino acids: CAWSGVLGYEQYF. CDR3 in DNA: TGTGCCTGGAGTGGAGTGTTGGGCTACGAGCAGTACTTC.

This clonotype was seen a single time. V and J are TRBV7-8 and TRBJ1-4; D gene uncertain. Germline values: CDR1 SGHVS, CDR2 FQNEAQ. Trimming removed 6 bases at V and 3 bases at J, with 8 bases between. This CDR3 region has 13 residues. CDR3 region: CASRRAPNEKLFF. For the CDR3, the DNA is TGTGCCAGCAGAAGAGCGCCTAATGAAAAACTGTTTTTT. The full variable domain, with the rest looked up from reference TRBV7-8 and TRBJ1-4, is GAGVSQSPRYKVAKRGQDVALRCDPISGHVSLFWYQQALGQGPEFLTYFQNEAQLDKSGLPSDRFFAERPEGSVSTLKIQRTQQEDSAVYLCASRRAPNEKLFFGSGTQLSVL.

The rearrangement joins TRBV5-1 to TRBJ2-1; 15 positions agree with TRBD2. The J call may be in error: the DNA end matches TRBJ2-7 better. The CDR3 runs 19 residues. CDR1 is SGHRS, CDR2 YFSETQ, per germline. DNA of the CDR3: TGCGCCAGCAGCTTGGCGGGACTAGCGGGAGGTAGGTCCTACAATGAGCAGTACTTC. This codes for CASSLAGLAGGRSYNEQYF.

V usage is TRBV9 and J usage is TRBJ2-4; no definite D call. The V and J ends lost 0 bases and 3 bases respectively, with 13 bases between them. The CDR3 consists of 16 residues. Looked up from germline, CDR1 is SGDLS and CDR2 is YYNGEE. CDR3 amino acids: CASSVAAGFGKNIQYF. CDR3 nucleotides: TGTGCCAGCAGCGTAGCGGCAGGTTTCGGCAAAAACATTCAGTACTTC. Full variable domain (remainder filled in from reference TRBV9 and TRBJ2-4): DSGVTQTPKHLITATGQRVTLRCSPRSGDLSVYWYQQSLDQGLQFLIQYYNGEERAKGNILERFSAQQFPDLHSELNLSSLELGDSALYFCASSVAAGFGKNIQYFGAGTRLSVL.

This clonotype was seen many times. The chain carries TRBV7-9 and TRBJ2-7; TRBD2 agrees at 8 bases. CDR1 and CDR2 (germline): SEHNR, FQNEAQ (reference sequence). The ends lost 5 bases at V and 1 base at J; junction bases unmatched: 4. This CDR3 has 14 amino acids. In DNA, the CDR3 is TGTGCCAGCAGCCCAACTAGCGGATCCTACGAGCAGTACTTC. It yields the protein CASSPTSGSYEQYF. The full variable domain, with the rest looked up from reference TRBV7-9 and TRBJ2-7, is DTGVSQNPRHKITKRGQNVTFRCDPISEHNRLYWYRQTLGQGPEFLTYFQNEAQLEKSRLLSDRFSAERPKGSFSTLEIQRTEQGDSAMYLCASSPTSGSYEQYFGPGTRLTVT.

The chain uses TRBV7-9 and TRBJ2-1, with TRBD1 matching 7 bases. V shed 3 bases, J shed 4 bases, and the junction held 6 bases outside the gene matches. The CDR3 has 15 residues. The germline gives CDR1 SEHNR, CDR2 FQNEAQ (reference sequence). CDR3 DNA: TGTGCCAGCAGCTTGAGGGGGCCCGGTTACAATGAGCAGTTCTTC. Translating gives CASSLRGPGYNEQFF.

The chain joins TRBV29-1 to TRBJ2-5; 7 positions match TRBD2. V dropped 4 bases and J dropped 4; count of bases not matched to a gene: 9. CDR3 length equals 14 residues. Germline assignment: CDR1 SQVTM and CDR2 ANQGSEA. The CDR3 sequence is CSVAGLGQLETQYF. The CDR3 DNA is TGCAGCGTTGCCGGACTAGGGCAGTTAGAGACCCAGTACTTC.

This clonotype was seen a few times. V usage is TRBV12-3 or TRBV12-4 and J usage is TRBJ2-1, with 12 bases identical to TRBD1. V was pared by 5 bases and J by 8 bases, with 7 bases of the junction left unmatched. The CDR3 loop spans 15 amino acids. The CDR3 loop is CASSLRDRGLDEQFF. Written as DNA, the CDR3 is TGTGCCAGCAGTCTCCGGGACAGGGGGCTTGATGAGCAGTTCTTC.

As to this clonotype: The junction differs from germline at one of its ends, possibly a read error. The chain is built from TRBV20-1 and TRBJ2-4; D is ambiguous. The CDR3 spans 16 residues. The germline gives CDR1 DFQATT, CDR2 SNEGSKA (reference sequence). The CDR3 bases are TGCAGTCCTAGAGTGTCCCAAGAAGGGGCCAAAAACATTCAGTACTTC. Translated, it gives CSPRVSQEGAKNIQYF.

This clonotype was counted only a few times. The genes are TRBV7-2 and TRBJ1-2, with 7 bases that match TRBD1. The CDR3 contains 14 residues. Trimming removed 5 bases from V and 7 bases from J; junction bases left unmatched: 10. The germline CDR1 and CDR2 sequences are SGHTA and FQGNSA. This CDR3 reads CASSRQGGTSGYTF. The CDR3 region has the DNA TGTGCCAGCAGCCGACAGGGCGGGACGAGTGGCTACACCTTC.

This chain uses TRBV5-5 with TRBJ1-5; 10 bases map to TRBD1. Germline loops: CDR1 SGHKS, CDR2 YYEKEE (reference sequence). The CDR3 contains 17 residues. V lost 4 bases and J lost 2; bases outside the gene matches: 9. For the CDR3, the DNA is TGTGCCAGCAGCGAAGGGGACAGGGGCGGGGGCAATCAGCCCCAGCATTTT. It codes for CASSEGDRGGGNQPQHF.

V is TRBV6-5 and J is TRBJ2-7; weak D call: TRBD1 (6 bases). CDR1 and CDR2 (germline): MNHEY, SVGAGI. V was trimmed by 4 bases and J by 2 bases, leaving 24 bases between them. The CDR3 runs 18 residues. As DNA, the CDR3 is TGTGCCAGCAGTTCGACGTTTTTCTCCGGGACAAGGACCTACGAGCAGTACTTC. Protein sequence: CASSSTFFSGTRTYEQYF.

This clonotype was recorded many times. The chain uses TRBV25-1 and TRBJ2-7; 7 bases match TRBD2. V was pared by 3 bases and J by 4 bases, with 3 bases of the junction left unmatched. This CDR3 contains 13 residues. Germline V gene lookup returns CDR1 MGHDK and CDR2 SYGVNS. CDR3 region: CASSERERYEQYF. CDR3 nucleotides: TGTGCCAGCAGTGAGCGGGAGAGATACGAGCAGTACTTC.

The V gene is TRBV9, the J gene TRBJ1-2, with a weak D call TRBD1 (5 bases). The CDR3 runs to 16 residues. Germline lookup yields CDR1 SGDLS and CDR2 YYNGEE. V gave up 4 bases and J gave up 0 bases, with 16 bases separating them. The CDR3 spells CASSINRDGSNYGYTF. The CDR3, as DNA: TGTGCCAGCAGCATCAACCGGGACGGGTCTAACTATGGCTACACCTTC.

The chain carries TRBV6-2 or TRBV6-3 and TRBJ2-7; 7 bases fit TRBD2. The V segment lost 4 bases and the J segment 6 bases; nucleotides outside the gene matches: 12. The CDR3 sequence is 15 residues long. Germline CDR1 reads MNHEY; CDR2 reads SVGEGT. The CDR3 DNA reads as TGTGCCAGCAGTTCACTCCTAGCGGACTACGTCGAGCAGTACTTC. Its protein is CASSSLLADYVEQYF.

The rearrangement joins TRBV2 to TRBJ2-2; 8 nucleotides line up with TRBD2. This CDR3 is built from 16 residues. J was trimmed by 3 bases and V by 5 bases; bases with no gene match: 8. Per the germline V gene, CDR1 is SNHLY and CDR2 is FYNNEI. CDR3 DNA: TGTGCCAGCAGTATCCCGGGAGGGGGGGACACCGGGGAGCTGTTTTTT. Translating gives CASSIPGGGDTGELFF.

The V and J genes are TRBV20-1 and TRBJ1-2; 7 bases are shared with TRBD1. Per germline, CDR1 DFQATT and CDR2 SNEGSKA (reference sequence). With 6 bases clipped from V and 0 bases from J, the junction kept 10 bases outside the gene matches. The CDR3 contains 15 residues. CDR3 sequence reads: CSAATGAAANYGYTF. The CDR3 DNA reads as TGCAGTGCAGCTACAGGGGCCGCTGCTAACTATGGCTACACCTTC.

This chain joins TRBV9 and TRBJ1-2, with D uncertain. Germline CDR1 is SGDLS and CDR2 is YYNGEE. The ends were cut back, 3 bases at V and 8 bases at J, with 17 bases in the middle. This CDR3 contains 14 residues. This CDR3 is CASSESTGPEGYTF. The CDR3 nucleotides are TGTGCCAGCAGCGAGAGCACGGGCCCCGAGGGCTACACCTTC.

This clonotype was observed a handful of times. The chain carries TRBV29-1 and TRBJ2-4, with TRBD2 as a possible D gene (5 bases). Per germline, CDR1 SQVTM and CDR2 ANQGSEA. The CDR3 sequence is 14 residues long. V was shortened by 1 base and J by 4 bases, with 11 bases between the two germline ends. This CDR3 is CSVEGSGKKNIQYF. DNA for the CDR3: TGCAGCGTTGAAGGTTCGGGAAAGAAAAACATTCAGTACTTC.

This clonotype was found a few times. V is TRBV5-1 and J is TRBJ1-4; TRBD1 agrees at 10 bases. Germline V gene sequence: CDR1 SGHRS, CDR2 YFSETQ. J was trimmed by 8 bases and V by 4 bases; bases with no gene match: 8. This CDR3 has 15 residues. CDR3 DNA: TGCGCCAGCAGCACATCCCGACAGGGGGCCGAAAAACTGTTTTTT. It translates to CASSTSRQGAEKLFF. The full variable domain, rest sourced from reference TRBV5-1 and TRBJ1-4, is KAGVTQTPRYLIKTRGQQVTLSCSPISGHRSVSWYQQTPGQGLQFLFEYFSETQRNKGNFPGRFSGRQFSNSRSEMNVSTLELGDSALYLCASSTSRQGAEKLFFGSGTQLSVL.

The chain uses TRBV10-3 and TRBJ1-1; no clear D. Germline V gene sequence: CDR1 ENHRY, CDR2 SYGVKD. Trimming took off 3 bases at V and 2 bases at J, with 10 bases between the two ends. The CDR3 length is 14 residues. The DNA for the CDR3 is TGTGCCATCAGTGATTGGCAGCTTAACACTGAAGCTTTCTTT. Its translation: CAISDWQLNTEAFF.